Listed below are T cell receptor beta chains from one sample, sequenced in a study of cytotoxic CD8 clonotypes in ibrutinib-treated CLL. The data were produced by immunoSEQ multiplex PCR, yet TCRdb's version contains in-frame clones alone and is incomplete. Among 250,000 or so clones listed, about three quarters were seen once. The sample was PBMCs, taken after 24 months of ibrutinib treatment. The source of these receptors is a human donor with chronic lymphocytic leukemia. CDR3s include the opening cysteine and the closing phenylalanine or tryptophan. A D gene is named only where the DNA matches it firmly. Clone size is shown for a subset of rows, as once, few, many or a class of expanded clone.

clone_size | d_call | j_call | v_call | cdr3_length | cdr3_nt | cdr3_aa
. | TRBD1 | TRBJ2-3 | TRBV9 | 14 | TGTGCCAGCAGCGCCGCAGGGGGCGCAGATACGCAGTATTTT | CASSAAGGADTQYF
. | . | TRBJ2-6 | TRBV6-5 | 14 | TGTGCCAGCACCCCAGGCGGTGGGGCCAACGTCCTGACTTTC | CASTPGGGANVLTF
. | TRBD2 | TRBJ2-1 | TRBV18 | 16 | TGTGCCAGCTCAGACCCCGCTAGCGGGAGGGCCGGTGAGCAGTTCTTC | CASSDPASGRAGEQFF
. | . | TRBJ2-3 | TRBV9 | 16 | TGTGCCAGCATGAAGGGAGCGTCACCTGGGGCAGATACGCAGTATTTT | CASMKGASPGADTQYF
. | TRBD2 | TRBJ2-2 | TRBV6-5 | 15 | TGTGCCAGCAGTTACGCGGGCGGGGGCACCGGGGAGCTGTTTTTT | CASSYAGGGTGELFF
. | . | TRBJ2-6 | TRBV13 | 15 | TGTGCCAGCAGCTCGGAATTGTCTGGGGCCAACGTCCTGACTTTC | CASSSELSGANVLTF
. | . | TRBJ1-2 | TRBV29-1 | 11 | TGCAGCGTTCCCCAAAGTTATGGCTACACCTTC | CSVPQSYGYTF
. | . | TRBJ1-2 | TRBV2 | 14 | TGTGCCAGCAGTGCGGAGGGACGGAGTTATGGCTACACCTTC | CASSAEGRSYGYTF
. | . | TRBJ2-5 | TRBV30 | 11 | TGTGCCGGGGACAACCAAGAGACCCAGTACTTC | CAGDNQETQYF
few | . | TRBJ2-7 | TRBV6-5 | 14 | TGTGCCAGCAGTTACACCCCGGGAGTTACGAGCGAGTACTTC | CASSYTPGVTSEYF
. | . | TRBJ2-1 | TRBV6-4 | 13 | TGTGCCAGCAGTGACTCGAGAAGGGCTGAGCAGTTCTTC | CASSDSRRAEQFF
. | TRBD1 | TRBJ1-2 | TRBV15 | 14 | TGTGCCACCAGCGGCGGGACAGGGACGTATGGCTACACCTTC | CATSGGTGTYGYTF
. | . | TRBJ2-3 | TRBV27 | 18 | TGTGCCAGCAGTTACCAGACGACGCCGACCGGACACACAGATACGCAGTATTTT | CASSYQTTPTGHTDTQYF
. | TRBD2 | TRBJ2-3 | TRBV4-1 | 17 | TGCGCCAGCAGCCAAGATCGCGGGAGGCCACTGGGAGATACGCAGTATTTT | CASSQDRGRPLGDTQYF
. | TRBD1 | TRBJ2-7 | TRBV18 | 15 | TGTGCCAGCTCCCCTTTTACGGACAGGGCCTACGAGCAGTACTTC | CASSPFTDRAYEQYF
. | TRBD1 | TRBJ2-1 | TRBV5-1 | 17 | TGCGCCAGCAGCTTGGTCACCGGGACAGGGGACTACAATGAGCAGTTCTTC | CASSLVTGTGDYNEQFF
. | . | TRBJ2-7 | TRBV13 | 12 | TGTGCCAGCAGCTTAGCGGGGTCGCAGCAGTACTTC | CASSLAGSQQYF
. | . | TRBJ2-7 | TRBV29-1 | 14 | TGCAGCGTTGAGGACGGGAAAAGCTCCTACGAGCAGTACTTC | CSVEDGKSSYEQYF
. | TRBD1 | TRBJ1-5 | TRBV4-2 | 15 | TGTGCCAGCAGCCAAGAAGCTCAGGGGGGGCAGCCCCAGCATTTT | CASSQEAQGGQPQHF
once | TRBD2 | TRBJ2-7 | TRBV7-9 | 15 | TGTGCCAGCAGCTTCACTAGCGGGAGGATTAGCGAGCAGTACTTC | CASSFTSGRISEQYF
. | TRBD1 | TRBJ2-7 | TRBV19 | 14 | TGTGCCAGTAGTATTGGGACAGGGGCTTACGAGCAGTACTTC | CASSIGTGAYEQYF
. | TRBD1 | TRBJ2-7 | TRBV27 | 17 | TGTGCCAGCAGTTTGGGGACAGGGGATGCCCTAGGCTACGAGCAGTACTTC | CASSLGTGDALGYEQYF
few | . | TRBJ2-1 | TRBV7-2 | 12 | TGTGCCAGCAGCTTAGCTGTGACAGAGCAGTTCTTC | CASSLAVTEQFF
few | . | TRBJ1-5 | TRBV19 | 13 | TGTGCCAGTAGCCCGACGCCCCGTCAGCCCCAGCATTTT | CASSPTPRQPQHF
. | . | TRBJ2-7 | TRBV27 | 16 | TGTGCCAGCAGTTTACGCCTTGGGGCCGTTGCCTACGAGCAGTACTTC | CASSLRLGAVAYEQYF
. | TRBD2 | TRBJ2-1 | TRBV2 | 16 | TGTGCCAGCAGTGACGGGGCTAGCGGGAGGTTCGATGAGCAGTTCTTC | CASSDGASGRFDEQFF
. | TRBD2 | TRBJ2-3 | TRBV4-3 | 17 | TGCGCCAGCAGCCAAGAATCCGGGGCGGGGGACACAGATACGCAGTATTTT | CASSQESGAGDTDTQYF
. | . | TRBJ1-5 | TRBV28 | 15 | TGTGCCAGCAGTTCAACAGGGATCGGCAATCAGCCCCAGCATTTT | CASSSTGIGNQPQHF
. | TRBD2 | TRBJ2-5 | TRBV19 | 14 | TGTGCCAGTAGTATAGGTAGCGGGAGGGAGACCCAGTACTTC | CASSIGSGRETQYF
few | . | TRBJ1-5 | TRBV28 | 14 | TGTGCCAGCAGTTTATTTAGGGAGCATCAGCCCCAGCATTTT | CASSLFREHQPQHF
. | TRBD1 | TRBJ2-7 | TRBV7-9 | 13 | TGTGCCAGCAGCCTCGACAGGGCCTACGAGCAGTACTTC | CASSLDRAYEQYF
. | TRBD2 | TRBJ2-7 | TRBV11-3 | 18 | TGTGCCAGCAGCTTAGATCCTTCTAGCGGGAGGACCCCCTACGAGCAGTACTTC | CASSLDPSSGRTPYEQYF
few | . | TRBJ1-2 | TRBV5-1 | 14 | TGCGCCAGCAGCCCAGTCGGGGTTAACTATGGCTACACCTTC | CASSPVGVNYGYTF
. | TRBD1 | TRBJ2-7 | TRBV7-6 | 14 | TGTGCCAGCAGTTTTGCGGGGACAGGGGACGAGCAGTACTTC | CASSFAGTGDEQYF
. | TRBD1 | TRBJ2-7 | TRBV11-2 | 19 | TGTGCCAGCAGCTTACGCGGGACAGGATCGTATGGGAGCTCCTACGAGCAGTACTTC | CASSLRGTGSYGSSYEQYF
. | . | TRBJ2-3 | TRBV9 | 16 | TGTGCCAGCAGCGTAGCGTCGGGAGCTAGCACAGATACGCAGTATTTT | CASSVASGASTDTQYF
. | . | TRBJ1-5 | TRBV10-3 | 16 | TGTGCCATCAGTGAGTCGGCACCGAATAGCAATCAGCCCCAGCATTTT | CAISESAPNSNQPQHF
. | . | TRBJ2-4 | TRBV28 | 18 | TGTGCCAGCAGTTTAGAGACAGGAGGGTCCGGCCGTAAAAACATTCAGTACTTC | CASSLETGGSGRKNIQYF
. | TRBD1 | TRBJ2-7 | TRBV19 | 14 | TGTGCCAGTAGTCTCCGGGACAGGCCCTACGAGCAGTACTTC | CASSLRDRPYEQYF
few | . | TRBJ1-2 | TRBV28 | 15 | TGTGCCAGCAGTTTGGGTGGGGACGCTAACTATGGCTACACCTTC | CASSLGGDANYGYTF